This entry lists 3 T cell receptor beta chains sequenced from one sample in a study of blood T cell repertoires in COVID-19. This table comes from immunoSEQ multiplex PCR, and its TCRdb copy is limited to in-frame clones, with some not included. The data hold approximately 140,000 clones, with about nine tenths observed a single time. Sample: peripheral blood. Every receptor here comes from a man between 50 and 59 years old with active or convalescent COVID-19.

The rearrangement joins TRBV27 to TRBJ2-5; D gene uncertain. V was shortened by 3 bases and J by 5 bases, with 4 bases between the two germline ends. The CDR3 loop spans 11 amino acids. Per germline, CDR1 MNHEY and CDR2 SMNVEV (reference sequence). CDR3 coding DNA: TGTGCCAGCAGTTTCCGGGAGACCCAGTACTTC. It is translated as CASSFRETQYF.

The rearrangement uses TRBV3-1 (or the pseudogene TRBV3-2) and TRBJ2-1; 9 bases agree with TRBD2. J gave up 9 bases and V 1 base, and 4 bases lay outside the gene matches. Germline V lookup: CDR1 LGHDT, CDR2 YNNKEL (reference sequence). The CDR3 contains 14 residues. This CDR3 reads CASSQASGTGEQFF. The CDR3 region has the DNA TGTGCCAGCAGCCAAGCTAGCGGGACGGGTGAGCAGTTCTTC.

J is TRBJ1-1 and V is TRBV11-2, with D possibly matching TRBD1 (5 bases). Per the germline V gene, CDR1 is SGHAT and CDR2 is FQNNGV. The CDR3 runs to 18 residues. V shed 5 bases and J shed 0 bases, with 22 bases lying between them. CDR3 sequence: CASSVSTRRAHLNTEAFF. For the CDR3, the DNA is TGTGCCAGCAGCGTTAGCACCCGCAGGGCCCATTTGAACACTGAAGCTTTCTTT.